This T cell receptor (beta chain) stems from a study of post-analysis software for immune sequencing data. Study-level findings and limits: Higher frequency in patients than in controls was seen for five TRBV segments, with TRBV5-6, TRBV5-1 and TRBV20-1 among them. Comparison with controls showed significantly lower normalized Chao1 diversity in multiple sclerosis patients. The authors found that F measure strongly co-clustered same-batch samples.

Unique molecular identifiers had been added to the TCR beta cDNA libraries. A single record per CDR3 protein comes from TCRdb applying MiXCR to the PCR reads. The sample records roughly 570,000 distinct CDR3 sequences, around a third being singletons. Deletions cut 6 bases from V and 8 bases from J, with 20 bases between. Germline assignment: CDR1 SQVTM and CDR2 ANQGSEA. CDR3 length equals 14 residues. About this clonotype itself: The target antigen is unknown.

The receptor was isolated from a girl aged 2 to 17 with multiple sclerosis. The sequencing input was blood. The chain joins TRBV29-1 to TRBJ2-1; perhaps TRBD1 as D (5 bases). CDR3 sequence reads: CSVTTVGRSHEQFF. The CDR3 nucleotides read TGCAGCGTCACGACGGTGGGGCGCAGCCATGAGCAGTTCTTC.